The T cell receptor (beta chain) described here comes from a study of identical twins. TCRdb re-analysed the 5' RACE reads in MiXCR, keeping a single row per CDR3 protein. This repertoire shows 1.5 million to 2 million distinct CDR3 sequences, under 35% found once; its top ten account for about 0.3%. The germline CDR1 and CDR2 sequences are DFQATT and SNEGSKA (reference sequence). The V end was cut by 7 bases, the J end by 6 bases, with 7 bases between. CDR3 length: 9 residues. Points from the study as a whole: For zero-insertion analyses, partial confounding could come from invariant MAIT and iNKT cells. Conclusions leaned on cross-sectional statistical analysis and did not track the same donors over time.

With respect to this clonotype: Its matching antigen is unknown.

This receptor was obtained from a newborn girl in good health. Sequencing was done on a sample of cord blood. The V and J genes are TRBV20-1 and TRBJ2-7; D call uncertain. The CDR3 sequence: CSVTPEQYF. The CDR3 nucleotides are TGCAGTGTCACGCCCGAGCAGTACTTC.